This is a list of T cell receptor beta chains from one sample in a study of T cells in localized non-small cell lung cancer. The data were produced by immunoSEQ multiplex PCR, yet TCRdb's version contains in-frame clones alone and is incomplete. The sample shows some 25,000 clones, 88% of them seen only once. The source was PBMCs, collected before any cancer treatment. Source of these receptors: a man aged 40-75 years with stage II lung adenocarcinoma. Each CDR3 is given with its conserved first and last residue. D genes are given only for firm matches. Only part of the rows carry a size: once, few, many, or a class if the clone is expanded.

cdr3_aa cdr3_nt j_call v_call d_call clone_size
CASSKAGDNTGELFF TGCGCCAGCAGTAAAGCGGGAGATAACACCGGGGAGCTGTTTTTT TRBJ2-2 TRBV10-1 TRBD2 .
CATDSLTGELFF TGTGCCACCGACAGCCTCACCGGGGAGCTGTTTTTT TRBJ2-2 TRBV7-9 . .
CAITLDRGWTEAFF TGTGCCATCACCCTAGACAGGGGTTGGACTGAAGCTTTCTTT TRBJ1-1 TRBV10-3 TRBD1 .
CASSLGEGVSEAFF TGCGCCAGCAGCTTGGGGGAGGGGGTATCTGAAGCTTTCTTT TRBJ1-1 TRBV5-1 . .
CASSELTRTPTNYGYTF TGTGCCAGCAGTGAACTGACACGGACACCGACTAACTATGGCTACACCTTC TRBJ1-2 TRBV2 . .
CAWSLRLADTQYF TGTGCCTGGAGTCTCCGACTAGCGGATACGCAGTATTTT TRBJ2-3 TRBV30 TRBD2 .
CASRPGPTNTEAFF TGTGCCAGTCGCCCCGGACCGACGAACACTGAAGCTTTCTTT TRBJ1-1 TRBV9 . .
CASSQEPGTGGNQPQHF TGTGCCAGCAGCCAGGAACCCGGGACAGGGGGCAATCAGCCCCAGCATTTT TRBJ1-5 TRBV4-2 TRBD1 few
CASSSGDWGPDTQYF TGTGCCAGCAGCTCAGGGGACTGGGGGCCAGATACGCAGTATTTT TRBJ2-3 TRBV7-2 . .
CASSQDNPQKDGYTF TGCGCCAGCAGCCAAGATAACCCCCAGAAAGATGGCTACACCTTC TRBJ1-2 TRBV4-3 . .
CASSLVFSTEAFF TGTGCCAGCAGCTTAGTTTTCAGCACTGAAGCTTTCTTT TRBJ1-1 TRBV7-9 . .
CASSLDSTSYEQYF TGCGCCAGCAGCTTGGACTCGACCTCCTACGAGCAGTACTTC TRBJ2-7 TRBV5-1 . .
CASSVDVGSPSQYF TGTGCCAGCAGCGTAGACGTCGGCAGCCCCTCGCAGTATTTT TRBJ2-3 TRBV9 . .
CASWDGIGTEAFF TGTGCCAGCTGGGATGGGATCGGGACTGAAGCTTTCTTT TRBJ1-1 TRBV18 . .
CASSSDQDRRYQPQHF TGTGCCAGCAGCTCAGACCAGGACAGGAGATATCAGCCCCAGCATTTT TRBJ1-5 TRBV7-8 TRBD1 .
CASSSSRGGLVRASNEKLFF TGTGCCAGCAGCAGTTCCCGGGGGGGCTTGGTCAGGGCATCTAATGAAAAACTGTTTTTT TRBJ1-4 TRBV9 . .
CASSSGRLYEQYF TGTGCCAGCAGTTCGGGACGACTCTACGAGCAGTACTTC TRBJ2-7 TRBV6-1 . .
CASSLGLEQYF TGCGCCAGCAGCTTAGGTCTCGAGCAGTACTTC TRBJ2-7 TRBV5-1 . .
CASSQDAGGNFNEQFF TGTGCCAGCAGCCAAGATGCGGGAGGGAATTTCAATGAGCAGTTCTTC TRBJ2-1 TRBV4-2 TRBD2 .
CASSPSSGRANVLTF TGTGCCAGCAGCCCCTCTAGCGGAAGGGCCAACGTCCTGACTTTC TRBJ2-6 TRBV7-9 TRBD2 .
CASSLWDRVNQPQHF TGTGCCAGCAGTTTGTGGGACAGGGTCAATCAGCCCCAGCATTTT TRBJ1-5 TRBV28 TRBD1 .
CASSYSSSGANVLTF TGTGCCAGCAGTTACAGCAGCTCTGGGGCCAACGTCCTGACTTTC TRBJ2-6 TRBV6-5 . .
CASSLSQETQYF TGCGCCAGCAGCTTATCTCAAGAGACCCAGTACTTC TRBJ2-5 TRBV5-1 . few
CASSFPRGRGQPQHF TGTGCCAGCAGTTTCCCCCGGGGGCGAGGGCAGCCCCAGCATTTT TRBJ1-5 TRBV28 . .
CSVALSSGNTIYF TGCAGCGTTGCTCTGAGCTCTGGAAACACCATATATTTT TRBJ1-3 TRBV29-1 . .
CASRTGNEKLFF TGTGCCAGTCGGACAGGGAATGAAAAACTGTTTTTT TRBJ1-4 TRBV27 TRBD1 .
CASSSGGNTQYF TGTGCCAGCAGTTCTGGGGGGAATACGCAGTATTTT TRBJ2-3 TRBV27 . .
CASLESNQPQHF TGTGCCAGTCTAGAGTCTAATCAGCCCCAGCATTTT TRBJ1-5 TRBV6-1 . .
CASREGDRGDF TGTGCCAGCAGAGAGGGGGACAGAGGGGACTTC TRBJ2-7 TRBV11-2 TRBD1 once
CASLKGTDTQYF TGTGCCAGCCTTAAAGGCACAGATACGCAGTATTTT TRBJ2-3 TRBV6-1 . .
CASSGGVSTEQYF TGTGCCAGCAGTGGGGGGGTCAGTACCGAGCAGTACTTC TRBJ2-7 TRBV2 . .
CASSYVAGENEQFF TGTGCCAGCAGTTACGTGGCGGGTGAAAATGAGCAGTTCTTC TRBJ2-1 TRBV6-6 . .
CASSQGVGQGVVYEQYF TGTGCCAGCAGCCAAGGGGTTGGACAGGGCGTTGTTTACGAGCAGTACTTC TRBJ2-7 TRBV14 TRBD1 .
CARWRAVLCYTF TGTGCCAGGTGGCGGGCTGTATTGTGCTACACCTTC TRBJ1-2 TRBV9 . .
CASSIVRLRGYTF TGTGCCAGTAGTATAGTCCGCTTGCGTGGCTACACCTTC TRBJ1-2 TRBV19 . once
CASSLTGDNEKLFF TGTGCCAGCAGTTTGACGGGGGATAATGAAAAACTGTTTTTT TRBJ1-4 TRBV27 . .
CARPGRRGQMIEQFF TGCGCCAGGCCCGGTCGCAGGGGGCAAATGATTGAGCAGTTCTTC TRBJ2-1 TRBV23-1 TRBD1 once
CASSSGSLNTEAFF TGTGCCAGCAGCTCGGGTAGCTTGAACACTGAAGCTTTCTTT TRBJ1-1 TRBV9 . .
CASSLGFQSSDYEQYF TGCGCCAGCAGCTTAGGGTTCCAAAGCAGTGACTACGAGCAGTACTTC TRBJ2-7 TRBV5-1 . .
CASSPSLGDEQFF TGTGCCAGCTCGCCTAGTCTGGGCGATGAGCAGTTCTTC TRBJ2-1 TRBV18 . .
CASSLMAGERSDWAGELFF TGTGCCAGCAGCTTAATGGCAGGGGAGAGGAGCGACTGGGCCGGGGAGCTGTTTTTT TRBJ2-2 TRBV7-6 . .
CASKVDRTSYEQYF TGTGCCAGTAAAGTCGACCGTACTTCCTACGAGCAGTACTTC TRBJ2-7 TRBV19 . .
CASRKSGEQFF TGTGCCAGCAGGAAGAGCGGGGAGCAGTTCTTC TRBJ2-1 TRBV27 . .
CASSLDQGADTQYF TGTGCCAGCAGCTTAGATCAGGGGGCAGATACGCAGTATTTT TRBJ2-3 TRBV7-2 TRBD1 .